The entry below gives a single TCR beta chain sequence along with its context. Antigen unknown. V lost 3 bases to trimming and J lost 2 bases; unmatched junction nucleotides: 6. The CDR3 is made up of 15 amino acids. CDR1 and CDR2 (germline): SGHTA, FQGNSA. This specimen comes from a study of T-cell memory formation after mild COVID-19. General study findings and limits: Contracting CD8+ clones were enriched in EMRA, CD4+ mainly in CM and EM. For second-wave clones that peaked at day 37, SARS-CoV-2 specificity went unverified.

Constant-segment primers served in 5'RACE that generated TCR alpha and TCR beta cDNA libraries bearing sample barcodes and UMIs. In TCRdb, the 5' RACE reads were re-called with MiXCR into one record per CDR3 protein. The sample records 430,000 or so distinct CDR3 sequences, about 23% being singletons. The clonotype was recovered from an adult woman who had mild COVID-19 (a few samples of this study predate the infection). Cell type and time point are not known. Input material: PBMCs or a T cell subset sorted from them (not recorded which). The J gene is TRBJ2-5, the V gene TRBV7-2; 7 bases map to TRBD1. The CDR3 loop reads CASSFSRGQQETQYF. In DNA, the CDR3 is TGTGCCAGCAGCTTCAGTAGGGGACAGCAAGAGACCCAGTACTTC. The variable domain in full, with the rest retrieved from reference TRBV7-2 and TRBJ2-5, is GAGVSQSPSNKVTEKGKDVELRCDPISGHTALYWYRQSLGQGLEFLIYFQGNSAPDKSGLPSDRFSAERTGGSVSTLTIQRTQQEDSAVYLCASSFSRGQQETQYFGPGTRLLVL.